The next 27 T cell receptor beta chains were all read from a single sample in a study of blood T cell repertoires in COVID-19. Clones were sequenced by immunoSEQ multiplex PCR, and TCRdb holds only the in-frame ones, with some missing. This table holds more than 40,000 clones, 80% to 90% found once. The specimen sequenced was peripheral blood. These receptors were obtained from a woman aged 80 or over with acute or convalescent COVID-19.

The chain couples TRBV3-1 (or the pseudogene TRBV3-2) to TRBJ1-1; no firm D call. The V and J ends lost 6 bases and 1 base respectively, with 9 bases between them. Germline CDR1 reads LGHDT; CDR2 reads YNNKEL (reference sequence). The CDR3 loop spans 13 amino acids. The CDR3 region has the DNA TGTGCCAGCAGTCAGGTAGGGAACACTGAAGCTTTCTTT. This gives the protein CASSQVGNTEAFF.

To note about this clone: One end of the junction fails to match germline, which may point to a read error. The chain recombines TRBV2 with TRBJ1-4, with a tentative D call TRBD1 (5 bases). CDR1 SNHLY and CDR2 FYNNEI come from the germline V gene. The length of the CDR3 is 12 residues. In DNA form, the CDR3 reads TGCGCCTGGGGGGGACGAGGGGAAAAACTGTTTTTT. Protein sequence: CAWGGRGEKLFF.

CDR3 residues: CASSRQGAVQETQYF. CDR3 bases: TGTGCCAGCAGTCGACAGGGGGCTGTACAAGAGACCCAGTACTTC. The rearrangement joins TRBV2 to TRBJ2-5, with 10 bases identical to TRBD1. Germline-derived CDR1 and CDR2 are SNHLY and FYNNEI. J lost 2 bases, V lost 5 bases, and 5 bases had no gene match. The CDR3 is made up of 15 amino acids.

The chain is built from TRBV7-2 and TRBJ1-2, with D maybe TRBD1 (6 bases). The germline CDR1 and CDR2 sequences are SGHTA and FQGNSA. This CDR3 is 15 amino acids long. V was cut by 5 bases and J by 8 bases, with 21 bases left in between. CDR3 amino acids: CASSLLQTGRKGYTF. DNA for the CDR3: TGTGCCAGCAGCCTCCTTCAGACAGGCAGAAAAGGCTACACCTTC. The full variable domain, in which reference TRBV7-2 and TRBJ1-2 provide the parts outside the CDR3, is GAGVSQSPSNKVTEKGKDVELRCDPISGHTALYWYRQSLGQGLEFLIYFQGNSAPDKSGLPSDRFSAERTGGSVSTLTIQRTQQEDSAVYLCASSLLQTGRKGYTFGSGTRLTVV.

The rearrangement uses TRBV4-2 and TRBJ1-4, with 10 bases matching TRBD1. V dropped 6 bases and J dropped 6; count of bases not matched to a gene: 13. CDR1 LGHNA and CDR2 YNFKEQ come from the germline V gene. This CDR3 spans 17 amino acids. The CDR3 DNA is TGTGCCAGCAGTCCCGGGACAGGGGCCCAGATGGATGAAAAACTGTTTTTT. It yields the protein CASSPGTGAQMDEKLFF.

This chain joins TRBV18 and TRBJ2-1; D gene ambiguous. CDR3 length: 13 amino acids. From germline, CDR1 is KGHSH and CDR2 LQKENI. V was pared by 6 bases and J by 0 bases, with 6 bases between. Written as DNA, the CDR3 is TGTGCCAGCTCGTCTAACTCCTACAATGAGCAGTTCTTC. Protein: CASSSNSYNEQFF.

The gene calls are TRBV19 and TRBJ2-1, with D perhaps matching TRBD2 (6 bases). The CDR3 extends over 14 amino acids. V lost 6 bases and J lost 8, with 17 bases in between. The germline V gene encodes CDR1 LNHDA and CDR2 SQIVND (reference sequence). The CDR3 sequence is CASRDWTSSDEQFF. For the CDR3, the DNA is TGTGCCAGTAGGGATTGGACTTCTAGCGATGAGCAGTTCTTC.

The V and J genes are TRBV3-1 (or the pseudogene TRBV3-2) and TRBJ2-7, with a tentative D call TRBD1 (6 bases). Per germline, CDR1 LGHDT and CDR2 YNNKEL (reference sequence). The CDR3 length is 12 residues. The V end was cut by 6 bases, the J end by 6 bases, with 12 bases between. Here the CDR3 reads CASSYNRAEQYF. CDR3 sequence (DNA): TGTGCCAGCAGTTATAACAGGGCCGAGCAGTACTTC.

The chain combines TRBV29-1 with TRBJ2-7, with 7 bases aligning to TRBD1. Germline V gives CDR1 SQVTM, CDR2 ANQGSEA. CDR3 length: 13 amino acids. The V segment lost 3 bases and the J segment 7 bases; nucleotides outside the gene matches: 9. The CDR3 spells CSVEYRGQGEQYF. The CDR3 DNA reads TGCAGCGTTGAGTACAGGGGACAAGGGGAGCAGTACTTC.

The gene calls are TRBV3-1 (or the pseudogene TRBV3-2) and TRBJ1-1; 10 positions agree with TRBD1. Germline CDR1 reads LGHDT; CDR2 reads YNNKEL (reference sequence). The CDR3 contains 16 residues. Unmatched junction bases numbered 6, after V lost 3 bases and J lost 2 bases. The CDR3 loop reads CASSHRQGAPNTEAFF. The CDR3 nucleotides are TGTGCCAGCAGCCACCGACAGGGGGCGCCTAACACTGAAGCTTTCTTT.

This clone was counted once. The chain has TRBV11-2 and TRBJ1-2, with a possible D match to TRBD1 (5 bases). Trimming removed 3 bases at V and 3 bases at J, with 14 bases between. CDR3 length: 15 amino acids. The germline gives CDR1 SGHAT, CDR2 FQNNGV. CDR3 sequence (DNA): TGTGCCAGCAGCTTTTTGCAGGGCCCGTACTATGGCTACACCTTC. It is translated as CASSFLQGPYYGYTF.

The chain links TRBV6-1 to TRBJ2-7, with D possibly TRBD2 on 6 matching bases. CDR1 is MNHNS, CDR2 SASEGT, per germline. Between the trimmed V and J ends, which lost 1 base and 0 bases, there was a span of 7 bases. The CDR3 runs 14 residues. The CDR3 here is CASSEGGDSYEQYF. Here the CDR3 DNA reads TGTGCCAGCAGTGAAGGGGGGGACTCCTACGAGCAGTACTTC.

The chain uses TRBV7-9 and TRBJ1-5; the D gene is possibly TRBD1 (5 bases). Trimming left V 3 bases short and J 2 bases short, with 14 bases between. Germline lookup yields CDR1 SEHNR and CDR2 FQNEAQ (reference sequence). This CDR3 has 16 amino acids. In DNA, the CDR3 is TGTGCCAGCAGCTTGTCAGGAGGGACCGGCAATCAGCCCCAGCATTTT. It translates to CASSLSGGTGNQPQHF. The full variable domain, completed using reference TRBV7-9 and TRBJ1-5, is DTGVSQNPRHKITKRGQNVTFRCDPISEHNRLYWYRQTLGQGPEFLTYFQNEAQLEKSRLLSDRFSAERPKGSFSTLEIQRTEQGDSAMYLCASSLSGGTGNQPQHFGDGTRLSIL.

This clone was seen a handful of times. The CDR3 DNA sequence: TGTGCCAGCAGTCCCAGTCCGGGGATGGGCACAGATACGCAGTATTTT. Translated, it gives CASSPSPGMGTDTQYF. The V gene is TRBV11-2, the J gene TRBJ2-3, with a weak D call TRBD2 (5 bases). The CDR3 extends over 16 amino acids. Trimming stripped 6 bases from V and 1 base from J, with 17 bases between. Per the germline V gene, CDR1 is SGHAT and CDR2 is FQNNGV.

The chain joins TRBV2 to TRBJ1-1; TRBD1 is a possible D gene (6 bases). Looked up from germline, CDR1 is SNHLY and CDR2 is FYNNEI. V gave up 5 bases and J gave up 3 bases, with 13 bases separating them. The CDR3 has 14 amino acids. The CDR3 region has the DNA TGTGCCAGCAGTTCAGGGGAGAGGTACACTGAAGCTTTCTTT. It translates to CASSSGERYTEAFF.

The chain combines TRBV14 with TRBJ2-1, with 10 bases fitting TRBD2. The V gene's germline CDR1 is SGHDN and CDR2 FVKESK. This CDR3 contains 14 residues. Germline trimming cut 6 bases from V and 9 bases from J; bases unmatched to any gene: 8. CDR3 in DNA: TGTGCCAGCAGTCCGGGACTAGCGTCCAGTGAGCAGTTCTTC. Amino acid sequence: CASSPGLASSEQFF.

The V call is TRBV6-4, the J call TRBJ2-5, with D tentatively TRBD2 (7 bases). This CDR3 has 16 amino acids. From germline, CDR1 is MRHNA and CDR2 SNTAGT. V was pared by 6 bases and J by 2 bases, with 19 bases between. The CDR3 DNA is TGTGCCAGCAGCCCCAGGGAGGGGGGAGCGCAAGAGACCCAGTACTTC. Amino acid sequence: CASSPREGGAQETQYF.

The rearrangement links TRBV5-4 to TRBJ2-7; 8 bases fit TRBD1. V dropped 4 bases and J dropped 7; count of bases not matched to a gene: 10. CDR3 length equals 14 residues. Germline CDR1 SGHNT, CDR2 YYREEE (reference sequence). The CDR3 DNA is TGTGCCAGCAGCCGTGGGACAGGAGGGAGAGAGCAGTACTTC. As protein: CASSRGTGGREQYF.

The rearrangement uses TRBV12-3 or TRBV12-4 and TRBJ1-5, with D unresolved. Trimming left V 2 bases short and J 9 bases short, with 8 bases between. The CDR3 length is 12 residues. The CDR3, as DNA: TGTGCCAGCAGTTTACTGCGTCCGCCCCAGCATTTT. Protein: CASSLLRPPQHF.

This clone was seen just once. V gene TRBV6-1 combines with J gene TRBJ2-1, with a tentative D call TRBD2 (6 bases). Germline V gene sequence: CDR1 MNHNS, CDR2 SASEGT. V was clipped by 6 bases and J by 3 bases, with 15 bases between them. The CDR3 covers 15 residues. In nucleotides, the CDR3 is TGTGCCAGCAGAGGGACTGTCCCAAGCTACAATGAGCAGTTCTTC. Translation gives CASRGTVPSYNEQFF.

This rearrangement joins TRBV5-1 to TRBJ1-6; the D gene is possibly TRBD1 (6 bases). The CDR3 is made up of 15 amino acids. V was cut by 7 bases and J by 7 bases, with 18 bases left in between. CDR1 and CDR2 (germline): SGHRS, YFSETQ. For the CDR3, the DNA is TGCGCCAGCGCCGAGGGGGTGTCCGAGAATTCACCCCTCCACTTT. It translates to CASAEGVSENSPLHF. The variable domain in full, completed from reference TRBV5-1 and TRBJ1-6, reads KAGVTQTPRYLIKTRGQQVTLSCSPISGHRSVSWYQQTPGQGLQFLFEYFSETQRNKGNFPGRFSGRQFSNSRSEMNVSTLELGDSALYLCASAEGVSENSPLHFGNGTRLTVT.

CDR3 in DNA: TGTGCCAGCAGCCCACAGGGATCTGGAAACACCATATATTTT. It is translated as CASSPQGSGNTIYF. The V gene is TRBV7-9, the J gene TRBJ1-3; the D gene is possibly TRBD1 (6 bases). The V gene lost 5 bases and the J gene lost 1 base, with 9 bases spanning the gap. Germline V gene data show CDR1 as SEHNR and CDR2 as FQNEAQ (reference sequence). CDR3 size: 14 residues.

The rearrangement joins TRBV6-6 to TRBJ1-1, with 10 bases fitting TRBD1. CDR3 length: 15 amino acids. Trimming at V came to 5 bases and at J to 4 bases, leaving 7 bases not matched to a gene. Germline V gene data show CDR1 as MNHNY and CDR2 as SVGAGI (reference sequence). CDR3 sequence (DNA): TGTGCCAGCAGTCGACAGGGGGCACCAACCACTGAAGCTTTCTTT. Encoded protein: CASSRQGAPTTEAFF.

The V gene is TRBV9, the J gene TRBJ2-1; possible D gene TRBD2, 7 bases. This CDR3 has 16 amino acids. V gave up 0 bases and J gave up 4 bases, with 14 bases separating them. The germline V gene has CDR1 SGDLS and CDR2 YYNGEE. The CDR3 sequence is CASSVAWGGQYNEQFF. The CDR3 nucleotides are TGTGCCAGCAGCGTAGCGTGGGGGGGGCAGTACAATGAGCAGTTCTTC.

The CDR3 protein is CASSPRTGGNYGYTF. The CDR3 nucleotides read TGTGCCAGCAGCCCCCGGACAGGGGGCAACTATGGCTACACCTTC. V usage is TRBV3-1 (or the pseudogene TRBV3-2) and J usage is TRBJ1-2, with 11 bases that match TRBD1. The CDR3 loop spans 15 amino acids. Trimming removed 4 bases from V and 2 bases from J; junction bases left unmatched: 3. Germline CDR1 LGHDT, CDR2 YNNKEL (reference sequence).

This chain joins TRBV7-3 and TRBJ2-3; 7 bases are shared with TRBD1. Germline V lookup: CDR1 SGHTA, CDR2 FQGTGA. With 2 bases clipped from V and 4 bases from J, the junction kept 6 bases outside the gene matches. This CDR3 region has 15 residues. CDR3 amino acids: CASSLEGAPADTQYF. The CDR3, as DNA: TGTGCCAGCAGCTTAGAGGGGGCGCCGGCAGATACGCAGTATTTT.

This chain joins TRBV29-1 and TRBJ1-6; 9 nucleotides agree with TRBD1. V shed 6 bases, J shed 9 bases, and the junction held 9 bases outside the gene matches. The CDR3 runs to 14 residues. Per germline, CDR1 SQVTM and CDR2 ANQGSEA. The CDR3, as DNA: TGCAGCGTAGCTACCGGGACAGGGTCTTCACCCCTCCACTTT. Protein sequence: CSVATGTGSSPLHF. Based on the CDR3 plus reference TRBV29-1 and TRBJ1-6, the full variable domain is SAVISQKPSRDICQRGTSLTIQCQVDSQVTMMFWYRQQPGQSLTLIATANQGSEATYESGFVIDKFPISRPNLTFSTLTVSNMSPEDSSIYLCSVATGTGSSPLHFGNGTRLTVT.